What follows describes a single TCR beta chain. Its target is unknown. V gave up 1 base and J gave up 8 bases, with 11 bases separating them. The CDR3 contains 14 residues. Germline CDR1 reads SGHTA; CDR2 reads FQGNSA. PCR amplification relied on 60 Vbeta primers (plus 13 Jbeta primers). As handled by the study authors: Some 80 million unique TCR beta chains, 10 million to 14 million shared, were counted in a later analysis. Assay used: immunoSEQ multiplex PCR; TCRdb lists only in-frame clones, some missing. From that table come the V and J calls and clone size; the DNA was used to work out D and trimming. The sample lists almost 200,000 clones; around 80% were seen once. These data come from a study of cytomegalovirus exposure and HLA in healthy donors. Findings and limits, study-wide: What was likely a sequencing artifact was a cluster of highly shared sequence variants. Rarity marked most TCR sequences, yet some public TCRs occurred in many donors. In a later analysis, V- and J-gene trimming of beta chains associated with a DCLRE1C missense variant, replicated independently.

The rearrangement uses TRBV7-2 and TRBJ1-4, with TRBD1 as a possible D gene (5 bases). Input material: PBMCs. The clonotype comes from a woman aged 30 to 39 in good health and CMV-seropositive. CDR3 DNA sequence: TGTGCCAGCAGCTTAGGTCAGGGAAGGGAAAAACTGTTTTTT. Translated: CASSLGQGREKLFF.